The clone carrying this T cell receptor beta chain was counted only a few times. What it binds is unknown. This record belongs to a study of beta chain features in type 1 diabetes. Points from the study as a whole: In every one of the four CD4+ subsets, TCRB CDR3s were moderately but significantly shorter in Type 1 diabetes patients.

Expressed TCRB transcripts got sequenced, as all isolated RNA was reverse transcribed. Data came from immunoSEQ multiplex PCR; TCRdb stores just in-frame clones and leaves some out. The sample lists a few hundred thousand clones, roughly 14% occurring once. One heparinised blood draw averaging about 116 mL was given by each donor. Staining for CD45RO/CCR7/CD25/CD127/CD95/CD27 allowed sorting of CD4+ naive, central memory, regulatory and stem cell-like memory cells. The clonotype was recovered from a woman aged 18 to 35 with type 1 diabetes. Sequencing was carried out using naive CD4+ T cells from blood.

CDR3 coding DNA: TGTGCCAGCAGCCTTTACCACTTGCGATCTAGCACAGATACGCAGTATTTT. This codes for CASSLYHLRSSTDTQYF. The genes are TRBV7-2 and TRBJ2-3; D unclear. Germline-derived CDR1 and CDR2 are SGHTA and FQGNSA. The CDR3 consists of 17 residues. V was pared by 5 bases and J by 0 bases, with 18 bases between.